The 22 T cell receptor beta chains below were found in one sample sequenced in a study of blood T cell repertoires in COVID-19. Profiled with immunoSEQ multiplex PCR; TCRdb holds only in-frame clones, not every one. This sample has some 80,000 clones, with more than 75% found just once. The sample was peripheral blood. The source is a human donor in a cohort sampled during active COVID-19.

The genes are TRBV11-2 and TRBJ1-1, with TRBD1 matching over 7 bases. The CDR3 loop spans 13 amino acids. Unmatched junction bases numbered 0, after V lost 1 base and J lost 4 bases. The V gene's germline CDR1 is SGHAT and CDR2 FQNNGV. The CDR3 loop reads CASSLAGGTEAFF. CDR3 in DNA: TGTGCCAGCAGCTTAGCAGGGGGCACTGAAGCTTTCTTT.

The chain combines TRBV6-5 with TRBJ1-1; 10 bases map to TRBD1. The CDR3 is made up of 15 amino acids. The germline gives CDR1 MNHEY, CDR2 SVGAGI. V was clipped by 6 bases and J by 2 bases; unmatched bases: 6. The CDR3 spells CASRDRGLRNTEAFF. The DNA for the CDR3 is TGTGCCAGCAGAGACAGGGGGCTACGAAACACTGAAGCTTTCTTT.

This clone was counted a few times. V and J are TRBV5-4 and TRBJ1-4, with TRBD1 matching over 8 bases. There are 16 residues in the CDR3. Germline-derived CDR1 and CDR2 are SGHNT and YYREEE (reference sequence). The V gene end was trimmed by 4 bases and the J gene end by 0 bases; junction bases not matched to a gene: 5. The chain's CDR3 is CASSQDRVATNEKLFF. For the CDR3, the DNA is TGTGCCAGCAGCCAGGACAGGGTTGCAACTAATGAAAAACTGTTTTTT.

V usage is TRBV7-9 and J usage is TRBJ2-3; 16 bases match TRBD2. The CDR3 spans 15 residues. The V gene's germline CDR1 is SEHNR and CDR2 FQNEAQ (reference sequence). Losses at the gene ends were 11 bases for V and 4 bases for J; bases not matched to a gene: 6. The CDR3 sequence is CAGGTSGRAADTQYF. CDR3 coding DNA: TGTGCCGGTGGGACTAGCGGGAGGGCCGCAGATACGCAGTATTTT.

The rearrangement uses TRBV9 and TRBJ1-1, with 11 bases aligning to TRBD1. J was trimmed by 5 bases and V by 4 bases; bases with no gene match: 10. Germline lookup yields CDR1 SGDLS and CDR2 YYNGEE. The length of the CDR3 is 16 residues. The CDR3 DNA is TGTGCCAGCAGCCCAAGGACAGGGGGCCGGGGTACTGAAGCTTTCTTT. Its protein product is CASSPRTGGRGTEAFF.

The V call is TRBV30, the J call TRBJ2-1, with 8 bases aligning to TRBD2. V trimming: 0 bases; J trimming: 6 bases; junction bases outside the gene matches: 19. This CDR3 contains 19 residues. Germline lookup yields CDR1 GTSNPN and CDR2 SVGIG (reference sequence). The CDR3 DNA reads TGTGCCTGGAGTGTACGGGGGGACCAAGCGGGAGTAAGGGGCAATGAGCAGTTCTTC. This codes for CAWSVRGDQAGVRGNEQFF. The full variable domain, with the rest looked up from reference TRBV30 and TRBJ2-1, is SQTIHQWPATLVQPVGSPLSLECTVEGTSNPNLYWYRQAAGRGLQLLFYSVGIGQISSEVPQNLSASRPQDRQFILSSKKLLLSDSGFYLCAWSVRGDQAGVRGNEQFFGPGTRLTVL.

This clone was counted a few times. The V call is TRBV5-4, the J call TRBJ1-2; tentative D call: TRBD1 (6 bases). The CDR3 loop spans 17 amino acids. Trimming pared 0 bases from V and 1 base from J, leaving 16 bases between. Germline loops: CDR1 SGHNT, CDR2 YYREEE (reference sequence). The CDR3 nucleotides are TGTGCCAGCAGCTTGGAGAGCGGGACACTACTTAACTATGGCTACACCTTC. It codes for CASSLESGTLLNYGYTF.

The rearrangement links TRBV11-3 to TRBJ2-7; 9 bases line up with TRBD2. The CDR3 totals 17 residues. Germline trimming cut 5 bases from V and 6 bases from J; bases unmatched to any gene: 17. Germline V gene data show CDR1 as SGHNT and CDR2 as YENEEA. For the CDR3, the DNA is TGTGCCAGCAGCCCTTCTGGAATAGCGGGAGCTCTCGGCGAGCAGTACTTC. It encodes CASSPSGIAGALGEQYF. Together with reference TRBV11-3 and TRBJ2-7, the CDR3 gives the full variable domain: EAGVVQSPRYKIIEKKQPVAFWCNPISGHNTLYWYLQNLGQGPELLIRYENEEAVDDSQLPKDRFSAERLKGVDSTLKIQPAELGDSAVYLCASSPSGIAGALGEQYFGPGTRLTVT.

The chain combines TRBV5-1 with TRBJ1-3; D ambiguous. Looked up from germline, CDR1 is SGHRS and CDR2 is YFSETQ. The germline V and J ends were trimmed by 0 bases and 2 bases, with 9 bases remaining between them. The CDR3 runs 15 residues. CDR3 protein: CASSLDAGTGNTIYF. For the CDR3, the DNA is TGCGCCAGCAGCTTGGATGCGGGGACTGGAAACACCATATATTTT.

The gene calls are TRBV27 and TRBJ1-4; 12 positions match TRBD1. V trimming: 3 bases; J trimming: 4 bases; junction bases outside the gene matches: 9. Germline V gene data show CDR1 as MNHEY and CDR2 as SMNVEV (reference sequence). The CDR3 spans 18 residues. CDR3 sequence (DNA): TGTGCCAGCAGTTTGTCCGGGACAGGGGGCGTCTTTAATGAAAAACTGTTTTTT. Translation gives CASSLSGTGGVFNEKLFF. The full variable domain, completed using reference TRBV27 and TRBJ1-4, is EAQVTQNPRYLITVTGKKLTVTCSQNMNHEYMSWYRQDPGLGLRQIYYSMNVEVTDKGDVPEGYKVSRKEKRNFPLILESPSPNQTSLYFCASSLSGTGGVFNEKLFFGSGTQLSVL.

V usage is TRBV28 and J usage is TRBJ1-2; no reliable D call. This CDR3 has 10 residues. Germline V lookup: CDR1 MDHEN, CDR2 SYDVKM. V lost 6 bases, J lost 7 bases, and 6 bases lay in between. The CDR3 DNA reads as TGTGCCAGCAGCTCAGTTGGCTACACCTTC. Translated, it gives CASSSVGYTF.

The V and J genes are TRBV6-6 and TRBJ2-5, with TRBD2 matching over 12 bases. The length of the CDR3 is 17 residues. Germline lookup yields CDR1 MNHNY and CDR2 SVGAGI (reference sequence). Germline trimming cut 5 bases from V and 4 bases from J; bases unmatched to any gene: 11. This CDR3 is CASSPLTSGGGSETQYF. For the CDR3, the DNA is TGTGCCAGCAGTCCTCTGACTAGCGGGGGCGGGTCAGAGACCCAGTACTTC.

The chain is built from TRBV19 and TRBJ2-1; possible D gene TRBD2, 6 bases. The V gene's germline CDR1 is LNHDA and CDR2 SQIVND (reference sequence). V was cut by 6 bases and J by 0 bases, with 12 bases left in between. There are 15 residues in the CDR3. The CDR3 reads CASSLSGSSYNEQFF. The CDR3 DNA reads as TGTGCCAGTAGCCTTAGCGGAAGCTCCTACAATGAGCAGTTCTTC.

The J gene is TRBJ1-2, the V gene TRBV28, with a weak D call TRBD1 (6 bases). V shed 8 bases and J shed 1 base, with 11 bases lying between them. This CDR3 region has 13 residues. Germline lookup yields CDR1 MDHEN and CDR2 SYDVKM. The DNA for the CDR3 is TGTGCCAGCGGAGGGGGGGATAACTATGGCTACACCTTC. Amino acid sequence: CASGGGDNYGYTF.

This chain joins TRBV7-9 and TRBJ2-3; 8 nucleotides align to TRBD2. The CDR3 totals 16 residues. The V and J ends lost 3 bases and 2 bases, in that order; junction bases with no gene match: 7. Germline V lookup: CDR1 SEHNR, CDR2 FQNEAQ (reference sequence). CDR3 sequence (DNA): TGTGCCAGCAGCTTCGACCTAGCGGGTTTCACAGATACGCAGTATTTT. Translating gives CASSFDLAGFTDTQYF.

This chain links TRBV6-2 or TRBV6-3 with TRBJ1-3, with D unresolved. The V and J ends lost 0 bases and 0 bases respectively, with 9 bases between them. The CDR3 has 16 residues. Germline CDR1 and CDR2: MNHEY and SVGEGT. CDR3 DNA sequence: TGTGCCAGCAGTTACTCTATCGGGGACTCTGGAAACACCATATATTTT. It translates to CASSYSIGDSGNTIYF.

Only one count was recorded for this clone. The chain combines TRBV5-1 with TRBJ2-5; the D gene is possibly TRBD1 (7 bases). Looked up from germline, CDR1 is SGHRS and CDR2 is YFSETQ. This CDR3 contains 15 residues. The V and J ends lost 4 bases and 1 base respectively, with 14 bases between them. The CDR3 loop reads CASSPRGAPQETQYF. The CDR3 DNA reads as TGCGCCAGCAGCCCCAGGGGGGCGCCCCAAGAGACCCAGTACTTC.

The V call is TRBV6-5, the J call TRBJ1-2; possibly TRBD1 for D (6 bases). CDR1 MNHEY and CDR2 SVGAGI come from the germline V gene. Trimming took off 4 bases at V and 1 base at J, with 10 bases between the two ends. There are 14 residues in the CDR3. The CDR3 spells CASSFIQGNYGYTF. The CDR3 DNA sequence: TGTGCCAGCAGTTTCATACAGGGTAACTATGGCTACACCTTC.

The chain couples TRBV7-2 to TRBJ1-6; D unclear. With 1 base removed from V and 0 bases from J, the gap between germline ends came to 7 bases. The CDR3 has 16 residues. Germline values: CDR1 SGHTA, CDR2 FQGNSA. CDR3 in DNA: TGTGCCAGCAGCTTAGACGGGAGCTCCTATAATTCACCCCTCCACTTT. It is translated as CASSLDGSSYNSPLHF.

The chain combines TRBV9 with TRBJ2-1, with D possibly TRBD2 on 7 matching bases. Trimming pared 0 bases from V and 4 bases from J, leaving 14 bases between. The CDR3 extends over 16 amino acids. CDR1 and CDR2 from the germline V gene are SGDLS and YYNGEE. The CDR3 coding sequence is TGTGCCAGCAGCGTAGGTGGGGGGGGCTCGTACAATGAGCAGTTCTTC. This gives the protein CASSVGGGGSYNEQFF.

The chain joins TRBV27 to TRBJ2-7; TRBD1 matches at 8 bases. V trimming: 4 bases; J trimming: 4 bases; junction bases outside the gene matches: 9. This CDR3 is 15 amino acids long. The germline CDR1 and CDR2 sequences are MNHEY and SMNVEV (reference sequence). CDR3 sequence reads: CASSSAGTGYYEQYF. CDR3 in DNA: TGTGCCAGCAGTTCAGCCGGGACAGGTTATTACGAGCAGTACTTC.

The CDR3 spells CASSQVSSGGFEQYF. The CDR3 nucleotides are TGTGCCAGCAGCCAAGTTTCTAGCGGGGGCTTCGAGCAGTACTTC. The chain couples TRBV3-1 (or the pseudogene TRBV3-2) to TRBJ2-7; 10 bases line up with TRBD2. This CDR3 is built from 15 residues. Germline V gene lookup returns CDR1 LGHDT and CDR2 YNNKEL (reference sequence). After removal of 1 base from V and 6 bases from J, the junction contained 6 bases not matched to a gene.